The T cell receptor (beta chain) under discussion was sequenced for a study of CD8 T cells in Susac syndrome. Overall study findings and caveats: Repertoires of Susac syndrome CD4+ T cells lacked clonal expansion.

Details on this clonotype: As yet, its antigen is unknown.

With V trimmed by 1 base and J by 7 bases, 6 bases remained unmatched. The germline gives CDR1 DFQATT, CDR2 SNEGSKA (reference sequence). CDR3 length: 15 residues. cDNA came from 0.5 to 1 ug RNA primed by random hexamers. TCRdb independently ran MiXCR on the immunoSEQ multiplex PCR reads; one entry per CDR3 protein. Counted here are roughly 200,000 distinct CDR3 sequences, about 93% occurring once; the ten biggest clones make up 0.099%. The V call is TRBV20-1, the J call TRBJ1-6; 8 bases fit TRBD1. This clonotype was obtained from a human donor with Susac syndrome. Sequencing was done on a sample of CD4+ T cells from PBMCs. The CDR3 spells CSARGTGNQNSPLHF. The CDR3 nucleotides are TGCAGTGCTAGAGGGACAGGGAACCAAAATTCACCCCTCCACTTT.